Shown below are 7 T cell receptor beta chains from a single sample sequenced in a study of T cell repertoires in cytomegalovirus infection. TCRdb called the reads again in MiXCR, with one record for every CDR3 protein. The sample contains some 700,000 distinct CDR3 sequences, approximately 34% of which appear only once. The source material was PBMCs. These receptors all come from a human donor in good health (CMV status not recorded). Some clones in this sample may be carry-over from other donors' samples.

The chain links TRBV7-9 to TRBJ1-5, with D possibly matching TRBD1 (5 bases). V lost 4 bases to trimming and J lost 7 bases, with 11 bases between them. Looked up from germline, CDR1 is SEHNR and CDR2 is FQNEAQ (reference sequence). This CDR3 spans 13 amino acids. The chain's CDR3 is CASSSGGAQPQHF. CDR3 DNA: TGTGCCAGCAGCTCGGGAGGGGCGCAGCCCCAGCATTTT.

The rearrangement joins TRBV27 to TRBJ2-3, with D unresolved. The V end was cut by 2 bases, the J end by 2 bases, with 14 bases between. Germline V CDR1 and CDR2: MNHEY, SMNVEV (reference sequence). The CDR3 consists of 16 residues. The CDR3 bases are TGTGCCAGCAGTTTACAGGTGTCCGAAGCCACAGATACGCAGTATTTT. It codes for CASSLQVSEATDTQYF.

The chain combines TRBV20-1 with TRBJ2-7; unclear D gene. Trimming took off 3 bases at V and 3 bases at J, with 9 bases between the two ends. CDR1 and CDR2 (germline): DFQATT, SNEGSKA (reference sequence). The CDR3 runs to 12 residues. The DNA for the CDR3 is TGCAGTGCTAGTCCGAGGAGCTACGAGCAGTACTTC. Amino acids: CSASPRSYEQYF.

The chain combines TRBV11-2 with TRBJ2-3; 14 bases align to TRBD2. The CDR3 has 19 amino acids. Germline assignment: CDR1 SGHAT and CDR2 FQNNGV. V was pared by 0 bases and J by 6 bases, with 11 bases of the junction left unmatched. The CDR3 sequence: CASSLDWSGTSGSGDTQYF. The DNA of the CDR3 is TGTGCCAGCAGCTTAGATTGGTCGGGGACTAGCGGGAGCGGGGATACGCAGTATTTT.

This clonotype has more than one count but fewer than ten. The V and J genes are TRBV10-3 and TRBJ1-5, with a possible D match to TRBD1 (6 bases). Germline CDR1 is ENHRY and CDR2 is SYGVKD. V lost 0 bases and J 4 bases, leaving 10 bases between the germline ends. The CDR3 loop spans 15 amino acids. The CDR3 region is CAISESRTENQPQHF. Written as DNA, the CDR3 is TGTGCCATCAGTGAGTCGAGGACAGAAAATCAGCCCCAGCATTTT.

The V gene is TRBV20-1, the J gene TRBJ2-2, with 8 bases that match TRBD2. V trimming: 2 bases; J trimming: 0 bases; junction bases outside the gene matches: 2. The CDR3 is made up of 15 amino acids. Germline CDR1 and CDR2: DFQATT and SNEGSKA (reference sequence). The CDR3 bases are TGCAGTGCTAGAAGCGGGAGAGCGAACACCGGGGAGCTGTTTTTT. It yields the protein CSARSGRANTGELFF.

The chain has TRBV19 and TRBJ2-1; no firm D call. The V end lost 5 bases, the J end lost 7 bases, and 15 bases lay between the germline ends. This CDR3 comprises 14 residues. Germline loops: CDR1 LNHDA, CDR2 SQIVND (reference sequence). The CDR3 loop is CASSEAMAKNEQFF. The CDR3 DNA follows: TGTGCCAGTAGTGAAGCTATGGCGAAGAATGAGCAGTTCTTC.